These 21 T cell receptor beta chains originate from one sample sequenced in a study of PD-1 blockade in classical Hodgkin lymphoma. Every patient relapsed after autologous stem cell transplantation, and brentuximab vedotin exposure varied. Some clones are missing from TCRdb's copy, which holds only in-frame ones; the method was immunoSEQ multiplex PCR. The sample has fewer than 45,000 clones, over 60% seen once; the top ten hold about a tenth. Sequences were derived from peripheral blood mononuclear cells (PBMCs), sampled at baseline. These receptors were collected from a human donor with classical Hodgkin lymphoma.

This chain connects TRBV19 to TRBJ2-5; D might be TRBD1 (6 bases). The assigned J gene may be wrong: the sequence end matches TRBJ2-7 better. CDR3 length equals 13 residues. Germline CDR1 is LNHDA and CDR2 is SQIVND (reference sequence). The CDR3, as DNA: TGTGCCAGTACACCGGACAGCTCCTACGAGCAGTACTTC. It codes for CASTPDSSYEQYF.

The rearrangement uses TRBV28 and TRBJ2-1; 9 nucleotides line up with TRBD1. Germline CDR1 is MDHEN and CDR2 is SYDVKM. The CDR3 covers 15 residues. With 5 bases clipped from V and 7 bases from J, the junction kept 9 bases outside the gene matches. The CDR3 coding sequence is TGTGCCAGCAGTAACCGGGACAGGGCCGGTAATGAGCAGTTCTTC. This codes for CASSNRDRAGNEQFF. Based on the CDR3 plus reference TRBV28 and TRBJ2-1, the full variable domain is DVKVTQSSRYLVKRTGEKVFLECVQDMDHENMFWYRQDPGLGLRLIYFSYDVKMKEKGDIPEGYSVSREKKERFSLILESASTNQTSMYLCASSNRDRAGNEQFFGPGTRLTVL.

The CDR3 reads CASSRTGGNQPQHF. CDR3 DNA: TGTGCCAGCAGTCGGACAGGGGGTAATCAGCCCCAGCATTTT. The V call is TRBV6-6, the J call TRBJ1-5; TRBD1 aligns across 10 bases. This CDR3 contains 14 residues. J was trimmed by 4 bases and V by 5 bases; bases with no gene match: 2. Germline V gives CDR1 MNHNY, CDR2 SVGAGI (reference sequence).

The chain uses TRBV6-5 and TRBJ2-7; D gene uncertain. Trimming removed 4 bases from V and 5 bases from J, with 12 bases in between. The CDR3 is made up of 13 amino acids. In germline, CDR1 is MNHEY, CDR2 SVGAGI. Here the CDR3 reads CASSSSYGDEQYF. CDR3 sequence (DNA): TGTGCCAGCAGTTCCAGCTACGGAGACGAGCAGTACTTC.

Only a few counts were recorded for this clone. The chain carries TRBV6-5 and TRBJ2-3; TRBD1 or TRBD2 may be the D gene (5 bases each). V shed 6 bases and J shed 8 bases, with 15 bases lying between them. The CDR3 length is 13 residues. Germline V gives CDR1 MNHEY, CDR2 SVGAGI. DNA of the CDR3: TGTGCCAGCAGGGGGCTAGCCTTGGGTACGCAGTATTTT. Residues: CASRGLALGTQYF.

The chain links TRBV6-1 to TRBJ1-5; tentatively, D is TRBD1 (5 bases). V lost 2 bases and J lost 9, with 14 bases in between. The CDR3 covers 14 residues. Germline CDR1 and CDR2: MNHNS and SASEGT. This CDR3 is CASSESAGYWPQHF. CDR3 DNA: TGTGCCAGCAGTGAATCGGCAGGGTATTGGCCCCAGCATTTT.

The gene calls are TRBV6-5 and TRBJ1-6; the D is unclear. CDR1 and CDR2 from the germline V gene are MNHEY and SVGAGI. With 7 bases removed from V and 5 bases from J, the gap between germline ends came to 15 bases. The CDR3 is 15 residues long. This CDR3 is CASTPSGVDNSPLHF. DNA for the CDR3: TGTGCCAGCACCCCGTCAGGCGTGGATAATTCACCCCTCCACTTT.

Turning to this clone: The junction differs from germline at one of its ends, possibly a read error. The chain joins TRBV12-5 to TRBJ2-1; 9 nucleotides match TRBD1. Germline assignment: CDR1 LGHNT and CDR2 FRNRAP. The CDR3 length is 15 residues. The CDR3 DNA sequence: TGTGCTAGTGCTTTGGACAGGGGCTCCTACAATGAGCAGTTCTTC. As protein: CASALDRGSYNEQFF. The variable domain in full, completed from reference TRBV12-5 and TRBJ2-1, reads DARVTQTPRHKVTEMGQEVTMRCQPILGHNTVFWYRQTMMQGLELLAYFRNRAPLDDSGMPKDRFSAEMPDATLATLKIQPSEPRDSAVYFCASALDRGSYNEQFFGPGTRLTVL.

The chain is built from TRBV7-2 and TRBJ1-2; D gene unclear. The germline V gene has CDR1 SGHTA and CDR2 FQGNSA. The CDR3 totals 13 residues. Trimming took 5 bases from V and 8 from J, leaving 15 bases between them. CDR3 region: CASSPRTSVGYTF. The CDR3, as DNA: TGTGCCAGCAGCCCCCGCACCAGTGTCGGCTACACCTTC.

The genes are TRBV4-1 and TRBJ1-2; TRBD1 matches 9 bases. Looked up from germline, CDR1 is MGHRA and CDR2 is YSYEKL. This CDR3 has 15 residues. Trimming removed 2 bases from V and 8 bases from J; junction bases left unmatched: 9. For the CDR3, the DNA is TGCGCCAGCAGCCAATCAAACAGGGGGCAGCTCGGCTACACCTTC. This translates into CASSQSNRGQLGYTF.

The J gene is TRBJ2-1, the V gene TRBV27, with a weak D call TRBD2 (5 bases). The CDR3 consists of 15 residues. Germline values: CDR1 MNHEY, CDR2 SMNVEV (reference sequence). V was shortened by 0 bases and J by 4 bases, with 10 bases between the two germline ends. The CDR3 bases are TGTGCCAGCAGTTTATCAGGGAGCCCTTACAATGAGCAGTTCTTC. It yields the protein CASSLSGSPYNEQFF.

The J gene is TRBJ2-7, the V gene TRBV28; 9 bases agree with TRBD1. This CDR3 spans 17 amino acids. Germline V gives CDR1 MDHEN, CDR2 SYDVKM. With 3 bases clipped from V and 2 bases from J, the junction kept 11 bases outside the gene matches. CDR3 amino acids: CASSLKRGTGSPYEQYF. The DNA of the CDR3 is TGTGCCAGCAGTTTGAAGCGAGGGACAGGGTCTCCCTACGAGCAGTACTTC.

V gene TRBV5-1 combines with J gene TRBJ2-2; perhaps TRBD1 as D (5 bases). Trimming removed 4 bases from V and 8 bases from J, with 15 bases in between. Per germline, CDR1 SGHRS and CDR2 YFSETQ. This CDR3 contains 14 residues. CDR3 sequence (DNA): TGCGCCAGCAGCCTACAGACAGAGTCGGGGGAGCTGTTTTTT. Translated: CASSLQTESGELFF.

The chain links TRBV6-1 to TRBJ1-5; TRBD1 matches at 12 bases. Losses at the gene ends were 5 bases for V and 7 bases for J; bases not matched to a gene: 6. This CDR3 is built from 15 residues. Germline-derived CDR1 and CDR2 are MNHNS and SASEGT. The CDR3 DNA follows: TGTGCCAGCAGTCCGGGACAGGGGGCACTACAGCCCCAGCATTTT. Translation: CASSPGQGALQPQHF.

This sequence joins TRBV19 and TRBJ2-7, with D perhaps matching TRBD1 (5 bases). Germline-derived CDR1 and CDR2 are LNHDA and SQIVND (reference sequence). The CDR3 sequence is 15 residues long. V was trimmed by 3 bases and J by 1 base, leaving 13 bases between them. The DNA of the CDR3 is TGTGCCAGTAGTATTCAAGGACATACTTCCTACGAGCAGTACTTC. This sequence encodes CASSIQGHTSYEQYF.

CDR3 bases: TGTGCCAGCAGTTACAACAGCTATAGCAATCAGCCCCAGCATTTT. Translated: CASSYNSYSNQPQHF. The V and J genes are TRBV6-5 and TRBJ1-5; D is uncertain. CDR3 size: 15 residues. V was clipped by 2 bases and J by 0 bases, with 8 bases between them. Germline V lookup: CDR1 MNHEY, CDR2 SVGAGI.

This chain uses TRBV13 with TRBJ2-7, with TRBD1 identical over 9 bases. J was trimmed by 2 bases and V by 2 bases; bases with no gene match: 4. Germline CDR1 reads PRHDT; CDR2 reads FYEKMQ (reference sequence). The CDR3 contains 15 residues. The CDR3: CASSLSGQGTYEQYF. In nucleotides, the CDR3 is TGTGCCAGCAGCTTATCGGGACAGGGCACCTACGAGCAGTACTTC.

This chain uses TRBV7-6 with TRBJ2-5; the match to TRBD1 covers 7 bases. The better agreement between TRBJ2-7 and the DNA end casts doubt on the J call. CDR1 and CDR2 (germline): SGHVS, FNYEAQ. This CDR3 spans 15 amino acids. The DNA for the CDR3 is TGTGCCAGCAGCCTTAACAGACAGGGCCGCTACGAGCAGTACTTC. This encodes CASSLNRQGRYEQYF.

This clone came up a few times. This chain connects TRBV10-3 to TRBJ1-2; D possibly corresponds to TRBD1 (5 bases). CDR1 ENHRY and CDR2 SYGVKD come from the germline V gene. CDR3 length: 13 amino acids. V lost 4 bases and J lost 5, with 11 bases in between. CDR3 loop: CAISAEEGYGYTF. The CDR3 nucleotides read TGTGCCATCAGTGCAGAGGAGGGGTATGGCTACACCTTC.

The chain is built from TRBV9 and TRBJ1-2; D unresolved. The CDR3 has 15 amino acids. Trimming pared 4 bases from V and 1 base from J, leaving 14 bases between. CDR1 and CDR2 from the germline V gene are SGDLS and YYNGEE. The CDR3 loop is CASSQALSVNYGYTF. The CDR3 coding sequence is TGTGCCAGCAGCCAAGCACTGTCGGTTAACTATGGCTACACCTTC.

The chain uses TRBV6-5 and TRBJ1-4, with D perhaps TRBD1 (6 bases). Germline V gene lookup returns CDR1 MNHEY and CDR2 SVGAGI. V was trimmed by 6 bases and J by 8 bases, leaving 19 bases between them. This CDR3 is built from 15 residues. CDR3 sequence reads: CASRLYVAGEEKLFF. The CDR3 bases are TGTGCCAGCAGACTTTACGTGGCAGGGGAGGAAAAACTGTTTTTT.